This T cell receptor (beta chain) was captured in a study of blood T cells in healthy people across ages. Overall study results and limits: It was held that diversity estimates obtained from one million T cells represented underestimates. Older age coincided with a roughly linear decline in TCR beta diversity per million T cells.

A sample-barcoded 5' primer and a J-beta primer mix were used in a second PCR of about 7 to 12 cycles. A tag from a template-switch adaptor with 12 random nucleotides marked each cDNA molecule. TCRdb processed the 5' RACE reads anew with MiXCR; each CDR3 protein has one entry. Seen here are 780,000 or so distinct CDR3 sequences, approximately 55% observed once, and the top ten hold approximately 40%. The germline V gene encodes CDR1 SGHRS and CDR2 YFSETQ. Trimming at V came to 4 bases and at J to 3 bases, leaving 8 bases not matched to a gene. The length of the CDR3 is 16 residues. This clonotype was seen many times. Its antigen is unknown.

Input material: blood. This TCR was recovered from a man at least 80 years old in good health. The genes are TRBV5-1 and TRBJ2-1; TRBD1 matches at 9 bases. This CDR3 reads CASSQGQGRLYNEQFF. In DNA, the CDR3 is TGCGCCAGCAGCCAAGGACAGGGGAGGCTCTACAATGAGCAGTTCTTC.